Listed here are 20 T cell receptor beta chains from one sample, sequenced in a study of blood T cell repertoires in COVID-19. Here immunoSEQ multiplex PCR was the method, and the copy in TCRdb shows in-frame clones only, minus some. The repertoire holds around 60,000 clones, roughly 82% seen once, with 5.6% in the top ten. Sequencing was performed on peripheral blood. Receptors originate from a woman aged 55-69 years with acute or convalescent COVID-19.

The CDR3 region has the DNA TGTGCCAGTTCCCGGCGTAGTGGGGCGGAAAACTATGGCTACACCTTC. Encoded protein: CASSRRSGAENYGYTF. The chain links TRBV18 to TRBJ1-2; D may be TRBD1 (5 bases). Germline V gene sequence: CDR1 KGHSH, CDR2 LQKENI. The CDR3 consists of 16 residues. V dropped 9 bases and J dropped 2 bases, with 22 bases sitting between them.

This rearrangement joins TRBV30 to TRBJ1-1, with D possibly TRBD1 on 5 matching bases. The V and J ends lost 4 bases and 1 base respectively, with 16 bases between them. The CDR3 is made up of 15 amino acids. CDR1 and CDR2 from the germline V gene are GTSNPN and SVGIG (reference sequence). For the CDR3, the DNA is TGTGCCTGGACCCCCCCCGGCAGGGCGAACACTGAAGCTTTCTTT. This gives the protein CAWTPPGRANTEAFF.

V gene TRBV6-6 combines with J gene TRBJ1-2; possible D gene TRBD1, 5 bases. CDR1 is MNHNY, CDR2 SVGAGI, per germline (reference sequence). The CDR3 is 11 amino acids. Trimming took off 5 bases at V and 6 bases at J, with 7 bases between the two ends. Here the CDR3 reads CASSPGNGYTF. The CDR3 DNA is TGTGCCAGCAGTCCAGGGAATGGCTACACCTTC.

The rearrangement joins TRBV4-1 to TRBJ1-5; D remains ambiguous. The V gene's germline CDR1 is MGHRA and CDR2 YSYEKL. V lost 1 base and J lost 0, with 7 bases in between. The CDR3 covers 15 residues. The CDR3 sequence is CASSQVQYSNQPQHF. As DNA, the CDR3 is TGCGCCAGCAGCCAAGTCCAGTATAGCAATCAGCCCCAGCATTTT.

The rearrangement joins TRBV15 to TRBJ2-3, with 8 bases lining up with TRBD2. After removal of 2 bases from V and 9 bases from J, the junction contained 4 bases not matched to a gene. Germline loops: CDR1 LNHNV, CDR2 YYDKDF (reference sequence). The CDR3 is 13 residues long. CDR3 DNA: TGTGCCACCAGCAGACCAGCGGGGGAGACGCAGTATTTT. Translating gives CATSRPAGETQYF.

This chain connects TRBV19 to TRBJ1-5, with 10 nucleotides matching TRBD1. Germline CDR1 and CDR2: LNHDA and SQIVND (reference sequence). With 4 bases clipped from V and 7 bases from J, the junction kept 4 bases outside the gene matches. CDR3 length: 14 residues. CDR3 sequence reads: CASSKATGGQPQHF. Here the CDR3 DNA reads TGTGCCAGTAGTAAAGCGACAGGGGGCCAGCCCCAGCATTTT.

Only a few counts were recorded for this clone. The CDR3 region has the DNA TGTGCCAGCAGTTCTCACCTCGAGGGGGCTGGAGCTGAAGCTTTCTTT. Amino acid sequence: CASSSHLEGAGAEAFF. The rearrangement joins TRBV6-5 to TRBJ1-1; 7 bases are shared with TRBD1. The CDR3 spans 16 residues. The germline CDR1 and CDR2 sequences are MNHEY and SVGAGI. After removal of 4 bases from V and 6 bases from J, the junction contained 14 bases not matched to a gene.

This sequence joins TRBV5-1 and TRBJ2-3, with 12 bases matching TRBD2. Unmatched junction bases numbered 4, after V lost 3 bases and J lost 2 bases. Per the germline V gene, CDR1 is SGHRS and CDR2 is YFSETQ. The CDR3 has 16 residues. The CDR3 nucleotides are TGCGCCAGCAGCTCCAGACTAGCGGGGGCCACAGATACGCAGTATTTT. Its translation: CASSSRLAGATDTQYF. Combining the CDR3 with reference TRBV5-1 and TRBJ2-3 gives the whole variable domain KAGVTQTPRYLIKTRGQQVTLSCSPISGHRSVSWYQQTPGQGLQFLFEYFSETQRNKGNFPGRFSGRQFSNSRSEMNVSTLELGDSALYLCASSSRLAGATDTQYFGPGTRLTVL.

J is TRBJ1-2 and V is TRBV25-1; a possible D gene is TRBD1 (5 bases). CDR3 size: 13 residues. Germline V gene lookup returns CDR1 MGHDK and CDR2 SYGVNS. Trimming pared 7 bases from V and 8 bases from J, leaving 17 bases between. CDR3 sequence: CASTDWGSKGYTF. The CDR3 bases are TGTGCCAGCACCGACTGGGGCTCGAAAGGCTACACCTTC.

The chain links TRBV19 to TRBJ1-4, with D unresolved. Trimming took off 4 bases at V and 4 bases at J, with 16 bases between the two ends. The germline V gene has CDR1 LNHDA and CDR2 SQIVND (reference sequence). This CDR3 spans 16 amino acids. This chain's CDR3 is CASSTEKGSGNEKLFF. The DNA of the CDR3 is TGTGCCAGTAGTACCGAAAAAGGGAGCGGTAATGAAAAACTGTTTTTT.

This chain links TRBV5-1 with TRBJ1-2, with D hard to call. The CDR3 runs 13 residues. The germline gives CDR1 SGHRS, CDR2 YFSETQ. Trimming pared 0 bases from V and 6 bases from J, leaving 9 bases between. CDR3 region: CASSLARRDGYTF. In DNA, the CDR3 is TGCGCCAGCAGCTTGGCCAGACGGGATGGCTACACCTTC. Variable domain in full (rest from reference TRBV5-1 and TRBJ1-2): KAGVTQTPRYLIKTRGQQVTLSCSPISGHRSVSWYQQTPGQGLQFLFEYFSETQRNKGNFPGRFSGRQFSNSRSEMNVSTLELGDSALYLCASSLARRDGYTFGSGTRLTVV.

V usage is TRBV9 and J usage is TRBJ1-6; 8 bases map to TRBD1. J gave up 5 bases and V 4 bases, and 5 bases lay outside the gene matches. This CDR3 comprises 15 residues. Germline values: CDR1 SGDLS, CDR2 YYNGEE. The CDR3 reads CASSLRQGNNSPLHF. The CDR3, as DNA: TGTGCCAGCAGCTTAAGACAGGGGAATAATTCACCCCTCCACTTT.

This clone was observed once. This sample also contains other DNA sequences that code for the same CDR3. The chain recombines TRBV5-1 with TRBJ2-2; 7 bases match TRBD2. This CDR3 is built from 15 residues. Germline V gene lookup returns CDR1 SGHRS and CDR2 YFSETQ. V lost 2 bases, J lost 2 bases, and 3 bases stayed unmatched. The CDR3 protein is CASSLGGSNTGELFF. CDR3 DNA: TGCGCCAGCAGCTTAGGCGGGAGCAACACCGGGGAGCTGTTTTTT. The whole variable domain, filled in from reference TRBV5-1 and TRBJ2-2, reads KAGVTQTPRYLIKTRGQQVTLSCSPISGHRSVSWYQQTPGQGLQFLFEYFSETQRNKGNFPGRFSGRQFSNSRSEMNVSTLELGDSALYLCASSLGGSNTGELFFGEGSRLTVL.

The chain couples TRBV5-1 to TRBJ1-4; perhaps TRBD1 as D (5 bases). Germline CDR1 SGHRS, CDR2 YFSETQ. This CDR3 spans 15 amino acids. V was clipped by 4 bases and J by 7 bases, with 17 bases between them. The CDR3 is CASSPGGDGSEKLFF. CDR3 bases: TGCGCCAGCAGCCCGGGCGGGGACGGGAGTGAAAAACTGTTTTTT. The whole variable domain, filled in from reference TRBV5-1 and TRBJ1-4, reads KAGVTQTPRYLIKTRGQQVTLSCSPISGHRSVSWYQQTPGQGLQFLFEYFSETQRNKGNFPGRFSGRQFSNSRSEMNVSTLELGDSALYLCASSPGGDGSEKLFFGSGTQLSVL.

The chain has TRBV6-1 and TRBJ1-2; D ambiguous. The germline V gene encodes CDR1 MNHNS and CDR2 SASEGT. CDR3 length: 12 amino acids. Trimming removed 3 bases from V and 2 bases from J, with 4 bases in between. CDR3 sequence: CASSDINYGYTF. DNA for the CDR3: TGTGCCAGCAGTGATATCAACTATGGCTACACCTTC.

The V and J genes are TRBV10-3 and TRBJ1-1; D might be TRBD1 (6 bases). CDR3 length: 13 residues. Trimming took off 5 bases at V and 5 bases at J, with 12 bases between the two ends. Looked up from germline, CDR1 is ENHRY and CDR2 is SYGVKD. CDR3 sequence reads: CAISTGLGTEAFF. In DNA, the CDR3 is TGTGCCATCAGTACAGGGTTAGGGACTGAAGCTTTCTTT.

This clone has a single count. This rearrangement joins TRBV11-2 to TRBJ1-2, with a tentative D call TRBD1 (5 bases). The CDR3 totals 15 residues. Germline-derived CDR1 and CDR2 are SGHAT and FQNNGV. Trimming removed 1 base at V and 4 bases at J, with 13 bases between. CDR3 region: CASSLGSGQTYGYTF. In DNA form, the CDR3 reads TGTGCCAGCAGCTTAGGTTCAGGGCAGACCTATGGCTACACCTTC.

The chain has TRBV3-1 (or the pseudogene TRBV3-2) and TRBJ1-5; maybe TRBD1 (6 bases). The CDR3 loop spans 15 amino acids. Trimming pared 4 bases from V and 4 bases from J, leaving 14 bases between. Germline loops: CDR1 LGHDT, CDR2 YNNKEL (reference sequence). The CDR3: CASSPKAGANQPQHF. Written as DNA, the CDR3 is TGTGCCAGCAGCCCGAAGGCAGGGGCAAATCAGCCCCAGCATTTT.

This sequence joins TRBV2 and TRBJ1-4, with 7 bases matching TRBD1. The CDR3 contains 14 residues. The V gene's germline CDR1 is SNHLY and CDR2 FYNNEI. J lost 6 bases, V lost 5 bases, and 6 bases had no gene match. The CDR3 DNA reads TGTGCCAGCAGTCCGGGACAGAGCCATGAAAAACTGTTTTTT. Amino acid sequence: CASSPGQSHEKLFF.

The chain uses TRBV12-3 or TRBV12-4 and TRBJ1-1; tentative D call: TRBD1 (5 bases). The CDR3 has 12 amino acids. Trimming left V 5 bases short and J 10 bases short, with 14 bases between. CDR3 coding DNA: TGTGCCAGCAGTCAAGGCAGGGTGGGAGCTTTCTTT. Encoded protein: CASSQGRVGAFF.